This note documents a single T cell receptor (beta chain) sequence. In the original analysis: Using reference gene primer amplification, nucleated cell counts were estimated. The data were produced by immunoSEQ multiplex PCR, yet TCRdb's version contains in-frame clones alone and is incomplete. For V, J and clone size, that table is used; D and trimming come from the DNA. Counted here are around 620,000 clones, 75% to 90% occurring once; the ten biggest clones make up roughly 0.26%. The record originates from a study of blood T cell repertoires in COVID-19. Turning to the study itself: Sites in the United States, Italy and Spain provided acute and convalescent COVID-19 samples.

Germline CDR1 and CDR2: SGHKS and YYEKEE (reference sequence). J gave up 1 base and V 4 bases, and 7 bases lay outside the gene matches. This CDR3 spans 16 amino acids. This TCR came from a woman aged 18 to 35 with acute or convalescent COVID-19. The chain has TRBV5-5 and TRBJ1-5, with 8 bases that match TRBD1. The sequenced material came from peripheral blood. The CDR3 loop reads CASSRDRGWSNQPQHF. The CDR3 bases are TGTGCCAGCAGCCGCGACAGGGGATGGAGCAATCAGCCCCAGCATTTT.